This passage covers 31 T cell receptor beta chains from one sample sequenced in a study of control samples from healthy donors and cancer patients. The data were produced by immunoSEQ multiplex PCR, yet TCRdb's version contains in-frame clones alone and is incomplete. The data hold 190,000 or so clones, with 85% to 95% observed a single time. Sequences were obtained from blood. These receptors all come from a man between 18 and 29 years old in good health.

The CDR3 nucleotides are TGTGCCAGCGGACCACAGGGGGCTACTGGAAACACCATATATTTT. This gives the protein CASGPQGATGNTIYF. This sequence joins TRBV6-5 and TRBJ1-3, with TRBD1 identical over 9 bases. V dropped 8 bases and J dropped 2; count of bases not matched to a gene: 7. Germline loops: CDR1 MNHEY, CDR2 SVGAGI. This CDR3 has 15 amino acids.

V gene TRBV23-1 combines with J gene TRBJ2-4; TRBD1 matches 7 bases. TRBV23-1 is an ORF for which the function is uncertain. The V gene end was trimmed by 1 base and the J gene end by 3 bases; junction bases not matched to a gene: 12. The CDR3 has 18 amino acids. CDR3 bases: TGCGCCAGCAGTCAATGGGACCGCCAGGGGGTAGACAAAAACATTCAGTACTTC. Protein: CASSQWDRQGVDKNIQYF.

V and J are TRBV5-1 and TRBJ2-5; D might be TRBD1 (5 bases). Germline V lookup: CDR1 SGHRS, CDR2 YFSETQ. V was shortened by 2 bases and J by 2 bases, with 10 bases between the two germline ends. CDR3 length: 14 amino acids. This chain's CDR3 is CASSLQVTQETQYF. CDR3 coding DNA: TGCGCCAGCAGCTTACAGGTGACACAAGAGACCCAGTACTTC.

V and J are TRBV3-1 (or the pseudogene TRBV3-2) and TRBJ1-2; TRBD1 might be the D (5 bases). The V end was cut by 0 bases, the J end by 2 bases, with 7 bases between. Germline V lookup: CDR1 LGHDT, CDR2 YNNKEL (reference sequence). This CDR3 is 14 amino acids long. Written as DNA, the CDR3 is TGTGCCAGCAGCCAAGAGCCAGGGAACTATGGCTACACCTTC. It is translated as CASSQEPGNYGYTF.

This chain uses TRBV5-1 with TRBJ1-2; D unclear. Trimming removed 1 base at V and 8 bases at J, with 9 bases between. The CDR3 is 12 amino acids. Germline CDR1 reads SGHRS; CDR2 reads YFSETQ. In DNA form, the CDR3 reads TGCGCCAGCAGCTTGCCCCCGGAGGGCTACACCTTC. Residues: CASSLPPEGYTF.

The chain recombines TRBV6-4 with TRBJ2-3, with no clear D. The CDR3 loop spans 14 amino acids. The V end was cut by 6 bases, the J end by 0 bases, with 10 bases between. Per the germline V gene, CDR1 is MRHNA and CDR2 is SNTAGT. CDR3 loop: CASRVVASTDTQYF. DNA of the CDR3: TGTGCCAGCAGGGTGGTTGCTAGCACAGATACGCAGTATTTT.

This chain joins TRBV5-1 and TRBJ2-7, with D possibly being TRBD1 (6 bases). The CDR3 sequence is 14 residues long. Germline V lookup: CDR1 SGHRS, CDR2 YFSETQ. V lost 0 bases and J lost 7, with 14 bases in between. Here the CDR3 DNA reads TGCGCCAGCAGCTTGGGGACGGAAGGGGGAGAGCAGTACTTC. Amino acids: CASSLGTEGGEQYF.

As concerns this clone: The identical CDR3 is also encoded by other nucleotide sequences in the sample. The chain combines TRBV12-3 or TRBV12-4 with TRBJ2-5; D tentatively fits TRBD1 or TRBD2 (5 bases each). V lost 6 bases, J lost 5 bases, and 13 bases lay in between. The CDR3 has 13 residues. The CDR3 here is CASSSLGTETQYF. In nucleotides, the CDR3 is TGTGCCAGCAGCTCCCTAGGGACGGAGACCCAGTACTTC.

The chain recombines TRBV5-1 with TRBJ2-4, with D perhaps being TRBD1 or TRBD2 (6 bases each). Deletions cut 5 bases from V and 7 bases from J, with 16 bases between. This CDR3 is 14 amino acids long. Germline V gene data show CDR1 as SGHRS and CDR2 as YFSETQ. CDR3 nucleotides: TGCGCCAGCAGTTCGGCGGAAGGGGGGAACATTCAGTACTTC. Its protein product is CASSSAEGGNIQYF.

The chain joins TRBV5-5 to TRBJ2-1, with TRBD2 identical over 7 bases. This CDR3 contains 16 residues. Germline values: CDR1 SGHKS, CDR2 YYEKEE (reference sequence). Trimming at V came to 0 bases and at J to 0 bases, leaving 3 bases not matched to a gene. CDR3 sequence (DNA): TGTGCCAGCAGCTTGGCCGGGGGGAGCTCCTACAATGAGCAGTTCTTC. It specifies CASSLAGGSSYNEQFF.

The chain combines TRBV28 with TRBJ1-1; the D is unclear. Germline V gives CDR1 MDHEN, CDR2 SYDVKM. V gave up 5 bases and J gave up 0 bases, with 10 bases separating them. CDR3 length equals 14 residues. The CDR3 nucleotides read TGTGCCAGCAGTGTCCTGATCATGAACACTGAAGCTTTCTTT. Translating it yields CASSVLIMNTEAFF.

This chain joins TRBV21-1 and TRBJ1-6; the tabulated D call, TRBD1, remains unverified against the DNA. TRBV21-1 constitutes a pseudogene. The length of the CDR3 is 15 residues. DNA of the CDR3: TGTGCCAGCCCCCCACGGCAACAGGGGGATTCACCCCTCCACTTT. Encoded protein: CASPPRQQGDSPLHF.

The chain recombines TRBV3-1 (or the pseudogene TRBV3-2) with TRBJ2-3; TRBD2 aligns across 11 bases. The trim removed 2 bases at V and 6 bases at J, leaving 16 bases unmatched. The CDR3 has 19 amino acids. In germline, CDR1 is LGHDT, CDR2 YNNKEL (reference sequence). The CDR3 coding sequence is TGTGCCAGCAGCCAATCTGAGGGACCATGGGCTAGCGGGGGGGATACGCAGTATTTT. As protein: CASSQSEGPWASGGDTQYF.

The CDR3 nucleotides read TGTGCCAGCAGCTTGGGGGGAAAGGGGTCACCCCTCCACTTT. Protein product: CASSLGGKGSPLHF. This chain uses TRBV7-3 with TRBJ1-6; D might be TRBD1 (5 bases). The CDR3 is 14 amino acids. Germline V gene data show CDR1 as SGHTA and CDR2 as FQGTGA. The ends were cut back, 3 bases at V and 10 bases at J, with 13 bases in the middle.

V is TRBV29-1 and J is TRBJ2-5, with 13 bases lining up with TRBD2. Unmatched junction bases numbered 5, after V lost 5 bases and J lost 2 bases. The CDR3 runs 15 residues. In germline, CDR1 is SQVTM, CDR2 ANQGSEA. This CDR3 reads CSVKGLAGYQETQYF. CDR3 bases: TGCAGCGTTAAGGGACTAGCGGGGTATCAAGAGACCCAGTACTTC. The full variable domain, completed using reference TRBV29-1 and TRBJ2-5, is SAVISQKPSRDICQRGTSLTIQCQVDSQVTMMFWYRQQPGQSLTLIATANQGSEATYESGFVIDKFPISRPNLTFSTLTVSNMSPEDSSIYLCSVKGLAGYQETQYFGPGTRLLVL.

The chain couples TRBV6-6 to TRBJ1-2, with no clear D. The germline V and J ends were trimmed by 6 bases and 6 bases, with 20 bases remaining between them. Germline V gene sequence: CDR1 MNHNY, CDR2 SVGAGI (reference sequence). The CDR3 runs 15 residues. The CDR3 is CASSSRSTKAHGYTF. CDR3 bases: TGTGCCAGCAGCTCCCGAAGCACCAAGGCCCATGGCTACACCTTC.

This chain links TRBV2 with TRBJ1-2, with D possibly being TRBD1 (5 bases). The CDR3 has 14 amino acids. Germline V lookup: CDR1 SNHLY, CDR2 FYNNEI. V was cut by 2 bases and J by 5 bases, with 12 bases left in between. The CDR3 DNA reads TGTGCCAGCAGTGAATTCGAGGGGATTTATGGCTACACCTTC. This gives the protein CASSEFEGIYGYTF.

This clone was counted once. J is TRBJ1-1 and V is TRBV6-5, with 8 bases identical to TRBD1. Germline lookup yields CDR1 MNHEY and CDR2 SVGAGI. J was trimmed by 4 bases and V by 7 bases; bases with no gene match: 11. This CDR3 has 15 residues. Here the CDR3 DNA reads TGTGCCAGCAACCGGGACAGGTCTTTGAGCACTGAAGCTTTCTTT. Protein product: CASNRDRSLSTEAFF.

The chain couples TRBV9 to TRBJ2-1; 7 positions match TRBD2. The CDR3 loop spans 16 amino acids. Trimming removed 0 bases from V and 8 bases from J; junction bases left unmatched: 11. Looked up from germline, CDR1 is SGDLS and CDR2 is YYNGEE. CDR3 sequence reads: CASSVALALTMDEQFF. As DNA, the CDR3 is TGTGCCAGCAGCGTAGCACTAGCGCTTACTATGGATGAGCAGTTCTTC.

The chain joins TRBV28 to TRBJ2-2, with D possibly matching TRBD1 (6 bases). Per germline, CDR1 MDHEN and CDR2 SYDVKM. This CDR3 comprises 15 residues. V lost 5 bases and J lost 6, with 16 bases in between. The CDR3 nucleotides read TGTGCCAGCAGTGTAGGGGGTCTAATGGCCGGGGAGCTGTTTTTT. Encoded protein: CASSVGGLMAGELFF.

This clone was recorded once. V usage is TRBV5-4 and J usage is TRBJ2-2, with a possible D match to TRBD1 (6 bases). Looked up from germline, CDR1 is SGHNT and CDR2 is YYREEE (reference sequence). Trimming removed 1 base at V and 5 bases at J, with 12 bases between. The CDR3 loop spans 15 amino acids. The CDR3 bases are TGTGCCAGCAGCTTGACAGGGCGAAAGACCGGGGAGCTGTTTTTT. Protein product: CASSLTGRKTGELFF.

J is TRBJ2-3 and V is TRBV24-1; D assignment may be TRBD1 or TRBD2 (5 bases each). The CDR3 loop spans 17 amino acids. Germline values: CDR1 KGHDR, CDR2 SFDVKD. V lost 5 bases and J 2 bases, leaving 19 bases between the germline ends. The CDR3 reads CATSAVGTGPSTDTQYF. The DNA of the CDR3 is TGTGCCACCAGTGCGGTCGGGACGGGCCCGTCCACAGATACGCAGTATTTT.

The CDR3 nucleotides are TGTGCCTGGAGGGGGACAGGGAGAACCTACGAGCAGTACTTC. This gives the protein CAWRGTGRTYEQYF. The J gene is TRBJ2-7, the V gene TRBV30; 9 bases fit TRBD1. Germline trimming cut 3 bases from V and 2 bases from J; bases unmatched to any gene: 5. Germline values: CDR1 GTSNPN, CDR2 SVGIG (reference sequence). CDR3 length: 14 amino acids.

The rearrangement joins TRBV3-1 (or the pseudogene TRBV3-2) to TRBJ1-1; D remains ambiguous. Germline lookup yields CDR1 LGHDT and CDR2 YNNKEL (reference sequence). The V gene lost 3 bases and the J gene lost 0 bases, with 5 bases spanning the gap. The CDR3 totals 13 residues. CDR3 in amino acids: CASSQALNTEAFF. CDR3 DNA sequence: TGTGCCAGCAGCCAGGCTTTGAACACTGAAGCTTTCTTT.

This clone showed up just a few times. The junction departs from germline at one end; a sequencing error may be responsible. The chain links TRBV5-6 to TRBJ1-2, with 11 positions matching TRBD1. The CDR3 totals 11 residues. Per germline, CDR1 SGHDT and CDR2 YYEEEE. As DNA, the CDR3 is TGTGCCAGCAGCGATGGGACAGGGGGAGTCTTC. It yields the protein CASSDGTGGVF.

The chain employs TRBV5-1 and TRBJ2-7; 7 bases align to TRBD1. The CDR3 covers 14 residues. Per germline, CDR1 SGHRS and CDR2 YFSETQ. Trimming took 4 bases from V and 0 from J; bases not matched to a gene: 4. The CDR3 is CASSPWDSSYEQYF. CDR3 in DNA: TGCGCCAGCAGCCCCTGGGACAGCTCCTACGAGCAGTACTTC.

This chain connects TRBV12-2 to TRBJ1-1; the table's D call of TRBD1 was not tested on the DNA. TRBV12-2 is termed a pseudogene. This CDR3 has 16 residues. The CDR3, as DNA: TGTGCAAGTCGCTTTCCCCACTACAGGGGAAACACTGAAGCTTTCTTT. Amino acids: CASRFPHYRGNTEAFF.

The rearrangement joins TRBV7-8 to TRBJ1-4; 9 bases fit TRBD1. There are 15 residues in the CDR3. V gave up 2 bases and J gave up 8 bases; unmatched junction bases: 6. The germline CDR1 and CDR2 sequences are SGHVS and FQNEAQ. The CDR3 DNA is TGTGCCAGCAGCTTAATGGACAGGGGTTGGGAAAAACTGTTTTTT. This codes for CASSLMDRGWEKLFF.

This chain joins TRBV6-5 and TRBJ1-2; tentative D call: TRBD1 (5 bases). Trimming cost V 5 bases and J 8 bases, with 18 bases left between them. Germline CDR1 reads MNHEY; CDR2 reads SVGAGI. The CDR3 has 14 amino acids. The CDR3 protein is CASSRGLRGSGYTF. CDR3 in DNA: TGTGCCAGCAGTAGGGGACTAAGGGGAAGCGGCTACACCTTC.

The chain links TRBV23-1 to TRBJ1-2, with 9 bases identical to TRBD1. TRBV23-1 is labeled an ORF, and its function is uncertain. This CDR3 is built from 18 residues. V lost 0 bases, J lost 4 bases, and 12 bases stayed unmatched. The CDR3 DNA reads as TGCGCCAGCAGTCAATCGAGGGACAGGGTATTCACCCGCTATGGCTACACCTTC. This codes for CASSQSRDRVFTRYGYTF.

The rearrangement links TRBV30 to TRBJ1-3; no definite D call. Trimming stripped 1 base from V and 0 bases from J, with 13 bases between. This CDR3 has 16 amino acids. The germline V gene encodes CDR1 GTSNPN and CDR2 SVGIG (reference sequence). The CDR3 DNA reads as TGTGCCTGGAGTGAAGGCCTGTGGAGCTCTGGAAACACCATATATTTT. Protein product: CAWSEGLWSSGNTIYF.